A selection of T cell receptor beta chains follows, all from one sample in a study of shared clonotypes between healthy human individuals. Sequencing used immunoSEQ multiplex PCR; TCRdb keeps in-frame clones, though not all of them. Counted here are a few million clones, around nine tenths occurring once; the ten biggest clones make up 0.11% to 0.15%. Specimen: naive CD4+ T cells sorted from blood. These receptors were obtained from a man between 18 and 35 years old in good health. CDR3s include the opening cysteine and the closing phenylalanine or tryptophan. The D gene is left open where the match is weak. Rows may omit the clone size; those that give it use once, few, many or a size class.

14	TRBV28	NA	TRBJ2-7	TRBD1	CASKETGDPYEQYF	TGTGCCAGCAAAGAAACAGGGGACCCCTACGAGCAGTACTTC
15	TRBV6-6	NA	TRBJ1-5	NA	CASSSRGNGNQPQHF	TGTGCCAGCAGCTCTCGGGGCAATGGCAATCAGCCCCAGCATTTT
12	TRBV2	once	TRBJ2-7	NA	CASKSPSYEQYF	TGTGCCAGCAAATCTCCGTCCTACGAGCAGTACTTC
13	TRBV18	once	TRBJ2-5	NA	CASSGKGSETQYF	TGTGCCAGCTCAGGGAAGGGCTCGGAGACCCAGTACTTC
15	TRBV5-1	once	TRBJ2-1	NA	CASSLGQVTAGEQFF	TGCGCCAGCAGCTTGGGGCAGGTTACTGCGGGGGAGCAGTTCTTC
15	TRBV5-1	NA	TRBJ1-1	NA	CASSLGGLLNTEAFF	TGCGCCAGCAGCTTGGGTGGGTTGCTGAACACTGAAGCTTTCTTT
12	TRBV7-8	NA	TRBJ1-6	NA	CASSDINSPLHF	TGTGCCAGCTCCGATATTAATTCACCCCTCCACTTT
15	TRBV6-5	few	TRBJ2-3	TRBD2	CASSRLAGRTDTQYF	TGTGCCAGCAGCCGACTAGCGGGACGCACAGATACGCAGTATTTT
17	TRBV18	NA	TRBJ1-1	NA	CASSPLTQQGTQTEAFF	TGTGCCAGCTCACCACTCACCCAGCAGGGAACTCAAACCGAAGCTTTCTTT
14	TRBV6-6	NA	TRBJ1-1	NA	CASSDWEGRTEAFF	TGTGCCAGCAGCGACTGGGAGGGACGCACTGAAGCTTTCTTT
16	TRBV6-6	once	TRBJ2-1	NA	CASSYFGPSAYNEQFF	TGTGCCAGCAGTTACTTCGGACCCAGCGCCTACAATGAGCAGTTCTTC
16	TRBV6-1	NA	TRBJ2-5	TRBD2	CASSAQPSGSGETQYF	TGTGCCAGCAGTGCTCAACCTAGCGGGAGCGGCGAGACCCAGTACTTC
16	TRBV7-2	once	TRBJ2-1	TRBD2	CASSHAPTSGNNEQFF	TGTGCCAGCAGCCATGCCCCGACTAGCGGGAATAATGAGCAGTTCTTC
16	TRBV7-9	NA	TRBJ1-5	NA	CASSHRQGSGNQPQHF	TGTGCCAGCAGCCATCGGCAGGGGAGCGGCAATCAGCCCCAGCATTTT
16	TRBV4-1	NA	TRBJ2-7	NA	CASSQDRAGRLYEQYF	TGCGCCAGCAGCCAAGATCGGGCGGGTCGCTTATACGAGCAGTACTTC
13	TRBV11-2	once	TRBJ1-1	NA	CASRETGNTEAFF	TGTGCCAGCAGGGAAACAGGGAACACTGAAGCTTTCTTT
13	TRBV11-2	few	TRBJ1-4	NA	CASSLVQGEKLFF	TGTGCCAGCAGCTTAGTTCAGGGTGAAAAACTGTTTTTT
15	TRBV5-1	NA	TRBJ2-3	NA	CASSLSSGSTDTQYF	TGCGCCAGCAGCTTGTCGTCCGGGAGCACAGATACGCAGTATTTT
13	TRBV19	NA	TRBJ2-2	NA	CASSRKTTGELFF	TGTGCCAGTAGTAGAAAGACCACCGGGGAGCTGTTTTTT
14	TRBV5-4	NA	TRBJ2-6	NA	CASSLPGGANVLTF	TGTGCCAGCAGCTTGCCAGGCGGGGCCAACGTCCTGACTTTC
15	TRBV27	NA	TRBJ1-2	NA	CASKLTGPAGYGYTF	TGTGCCAGCAAACTTACAGGACCCGCCGGCTATGGCTACACCTTC
15	TRBV7-9	NA	TRBJ1-4	NA	CASSLVSVMDEKLFF	TGTGCCAGCAGCTTGGTCTCAGTTATGGATGAAAAACTGTTTTTT
14	TRBV11-3	NA	TRBJ2-7	TRBD2	CASSSTSGSYEQYF	TGTGCCAGCAGCTCAACTAGCGGGAGCTACGAGCAGTACTTC
14	TRBV6-1	NA	TRBJ2-2	NA	CASSERMNTGELFF	TGTGCCAGCAGTGAACGTATGAACACCGGGGAGCTGTTTTTT
18	TRBV16	once	TRBJ2-1	TRBD2	CASSQGGLAGRAYNEQFF	TGTGCCAGCAGCCAAGGCGGACTAGCGGGACGGGCCTACAATGAGCAGTTCTTC
17	TRBV28	once	TRBJ1-6	NA	CASSSNRKNSYNSPLHF	TGTGCCAGCAGTTCAAACAGGAAGAACTCCTATAATTCACCCCTCCACTTT
13	TRBV7-9	NA	TRBJ1-1	NA	CASKEILNTEAFF	TGTGCCAGCAAAGAGATCCTAAACACTGAAGCTTTCTTT
13	TRBV2	NA	TRBJ1-1	NA	CASRRVGATEAFF	TGTGCCAGCCGCAGGGTAGGGGCCACTGAAGCTTTCTTT
15	TRBV5-1	NA	TRBJ2-7	TRBD1	CASSWGQGSSYEQYF	TGCGCCAGCAGCTGGGGACAGGGGAGCTCCTACGAGCAGTACTTC
14	TRBV28	NA	TRBJ2-5	NA	CASTYQGPPETQYF	TGTGCCAGCACGTATCAGGGGCCCCCAGAGACCCAGTACTTC
16	TRBV4-1	NA	TRBJ2-3	NA	CASSRARELWTDTQYF	TGCGCCAGCAGCCGAGCAAGAGAACTGTGGACAGATACGCAGTATTTT
16	TRBV19	NA	TRBJ1-6	NA	CASSGSWGPYNSPLHF	TGTGCCAGTAGTGGTTCATGGGGGCCCTATAATTCACCCCTCCACTTT
13	TRBV11-2	NA	TRBJ1-5	NA	CASSLGSYRPQHF	TGTGCCAGCAGCTTAGGAAGTTATCGGCCCCAGCATTTT
15	TRBV7-2	NA	TRBJ2-2	TRBD2	CASRGGLANTGELFF	TGTGCCAGCAGAGGGGGACTAGCCAACACCGGGGAGCTGTTTTTT
12	TRBV10-3	once	TRBJ2-1	NA	CAISELSSEQFF	TGTGCCATCAGTGAGTTAAGCAGCGAGCAGTTCTTC
16	TRBV6-6	NA	TRBJ2-2	TRBD1	CASSYRDRGAVRELFF	TGTGCCAGCAGTTACAGGGACAGGGGGGCGGTAAGGGAGCTGTTTTTT
15	TRBV7-9	NA	TRBJ1-2	NA	CASSLAGMLRYGYTF	TGTGCCAGCAGCTTAGCAGGGATGCTTCGCTATGGCTACACCTTC
13	TRBV21-1	NA	TRBJ2-7	NA	CASSTSGPYEQYF	TGTGCCAGCAGCACTAGTGGCCCGTACGAGCAGTACTTT
15	TRBV19	NA	TRBJ1-5	NA	CASSIGGTIYQPQHF	TGTGCCAGTAGTATAGGCGGCACCATCTACCAGCCCCAGCATTTT
18	TRBV12-2	NA	TRBJ2-2	NA	CASRLAGLAGVGGGELFF	TGTGCAAGTCGCTTAGCAGGACTAGCGGGAGTAGGCGGCGGGGAGCTGTTTTTT
10	TRBV6-6	NA	TRBJ1-1	NA	CASRITEAFF	TGTGCCAGCAGGATCACTGAAGCTTTCTTT
14	TRBV19	NA	TRBJ1-1	TRBD1	CASSHQGGGTEAFF	TGTGCCAGTAGTCACCAGGGGGGCGGGACTGAAGCTTTCTTT